This TCR beta chain was found in a study of T cell responses to AZD1222 COVID-19 vaccine. Study-level findings and limits: The reported proportion of spike-specific TCRs targeting unmutated variant regions was nearly half. With two AZD1222 doses given, Spike-specific TCR breadth and depth both rose. Females outnumbered males among donors, who were mostly white British; clonal diversity was possibly underestimated.

Method: immunoSEQ multiplex PCR; TCRdb's copy keeps in-frame clones and lacks some. The profile shows 79,000 or so clones, roughly 90% of them singletons. A word on this clone: Its cognate antigen is unknown.

Analysis merged second doses at about 4 or about 12 weeks. The V gene's germline CDR1 is SGHAT and CDR2 FQNNGV. V was cut by 5 bases and J by 3 bases, with 11 bases left in between. The CDR3 is 13 amino acids. The clonotype comes from an adult who received the AZD1222 COVID-19 vaccine. The chain employs TRBV11-2 and TRBJ2-7; D gene unclear. The sequenced sample was peripheral blood, obtained 28 days after the second AZD1222 dose. In DNA form, the CDR3 reads TGTGCCAGCAGCCCGCAGCATGGCTACGAGCAGTACTTC. This sequence encodes CASSPQHGYEQYF.